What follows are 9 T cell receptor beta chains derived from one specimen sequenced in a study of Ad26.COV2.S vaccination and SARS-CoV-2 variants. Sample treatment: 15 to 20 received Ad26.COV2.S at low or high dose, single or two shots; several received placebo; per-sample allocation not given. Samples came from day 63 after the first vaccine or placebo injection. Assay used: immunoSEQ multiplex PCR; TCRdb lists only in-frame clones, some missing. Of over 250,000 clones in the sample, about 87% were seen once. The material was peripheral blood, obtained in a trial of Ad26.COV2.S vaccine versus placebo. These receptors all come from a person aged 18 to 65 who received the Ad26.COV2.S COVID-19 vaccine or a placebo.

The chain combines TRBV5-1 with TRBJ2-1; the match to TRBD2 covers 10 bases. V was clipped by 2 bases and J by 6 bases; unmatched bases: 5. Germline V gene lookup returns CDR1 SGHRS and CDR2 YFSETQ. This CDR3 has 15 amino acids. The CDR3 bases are TGCGCCAGCAGCTTAGATGCTAGCGGGGGCAATGAGCAGTTCTTC. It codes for CASSLDASGGNEQFF.

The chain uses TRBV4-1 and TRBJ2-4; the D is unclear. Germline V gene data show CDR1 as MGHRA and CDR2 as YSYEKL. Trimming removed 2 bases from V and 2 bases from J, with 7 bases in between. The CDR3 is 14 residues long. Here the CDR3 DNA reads TGCGCCAGCAGCCAACACCTCACCAAAAACATTCAGTACTTC. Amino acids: CASSQHLTKNIQYF.

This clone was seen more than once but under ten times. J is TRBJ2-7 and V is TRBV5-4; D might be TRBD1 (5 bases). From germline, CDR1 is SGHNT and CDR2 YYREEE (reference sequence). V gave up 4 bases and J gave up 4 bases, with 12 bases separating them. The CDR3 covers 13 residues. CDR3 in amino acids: CASSHKDSYEQYF. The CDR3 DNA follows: TGTGCCAGCAGCCATAAAGACAGTTACGAGCAGTACTTC.

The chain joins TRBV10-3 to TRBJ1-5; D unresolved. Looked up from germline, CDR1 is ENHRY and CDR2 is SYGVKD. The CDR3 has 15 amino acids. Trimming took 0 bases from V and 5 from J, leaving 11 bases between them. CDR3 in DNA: TGTGCCATCAGTGAGTCGGGCCCGGTTGATCAGCCCCAGCATTTT. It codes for CAISESGPVDQPQHF.

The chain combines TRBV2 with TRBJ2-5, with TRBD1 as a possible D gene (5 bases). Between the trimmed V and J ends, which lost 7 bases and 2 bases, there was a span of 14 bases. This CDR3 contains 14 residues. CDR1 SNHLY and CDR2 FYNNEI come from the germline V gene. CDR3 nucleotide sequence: TGTGCCAGCAACTTAGACAGTTCGCAAGAGACCCAGTACTTC. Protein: CASNLDSSQETQYF.

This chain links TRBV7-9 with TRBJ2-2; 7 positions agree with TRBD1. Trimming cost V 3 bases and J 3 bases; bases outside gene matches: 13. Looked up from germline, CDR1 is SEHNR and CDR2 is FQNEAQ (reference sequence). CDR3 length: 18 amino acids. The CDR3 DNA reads TGTGCCAGCAGCTTCCGGACAGGAATTTGGGAAGACACCGGGGAGCTGTTTTTT. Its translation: CASSFRTGIWEDTGELFF.

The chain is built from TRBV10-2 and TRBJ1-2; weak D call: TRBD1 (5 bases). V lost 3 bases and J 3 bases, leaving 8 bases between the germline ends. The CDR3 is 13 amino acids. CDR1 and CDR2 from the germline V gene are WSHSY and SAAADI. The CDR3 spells CASSDRVDYGYTF. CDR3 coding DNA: TGCGCCAGCAGTGACAGGGTAGACTATGGCTACACCTTC.

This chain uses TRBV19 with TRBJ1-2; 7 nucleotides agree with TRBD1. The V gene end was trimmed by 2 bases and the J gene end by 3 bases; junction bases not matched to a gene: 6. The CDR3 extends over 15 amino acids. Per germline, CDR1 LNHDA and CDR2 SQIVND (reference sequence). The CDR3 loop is CASSILGGEDYGYTF. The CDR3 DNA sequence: TGTGCCAGTAGTATATTAGGGGGCGAGGACTATGGCTACACCTTC. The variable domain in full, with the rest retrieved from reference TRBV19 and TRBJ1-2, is DGGITQSPKYLFRKEGQNVTLSCEQNLNHDAMYWYRQDPGQGLRLIYYSQIVNDFQKGDIAEGYSVSREKKESFPLTVTSAQKNPTAFYLCASSILGGEDYGYTFGSGTRLTVV.

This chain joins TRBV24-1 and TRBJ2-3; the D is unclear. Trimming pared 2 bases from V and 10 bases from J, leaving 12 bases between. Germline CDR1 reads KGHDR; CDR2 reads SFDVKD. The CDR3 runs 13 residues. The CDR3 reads CATSDSGGVPQYF. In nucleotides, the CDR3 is TGTGCCACCAGTGATTCGGGTGGGGTCCCGCAGTATTTT.